This TCR beta chain is drawn from a study of tumor and adjacent non-tumor tissue in lung cancer. Study overall: The cohort had around eleven adenocarcinoma, a couple of squamous cell and 1 small cell patients. Overall study findings and caveats: Higher tumor TCR diversity was associated with shorter survival. Tumor repertoires had a smaller top 100 clone share than normal lung.

To note about this clonotype: What it recognizes is unknown. A much larger clone differs from this one at a single base, so this may be a read error.

The template was RNA from unsorted bulk tissue. The CDR3 runs to 13 residues. Germline loops: CDR1 SQVTM, CDR2 ANQGSEA. A modified ARM-PCR protocol with three rounds of nested PCR amplified TCRbeta. Each CDR3 protein is one row after TCRdb ran MiXCR on the multiplex PCR reads. The sample yields some 200,000 distinct CDR3 sequences, 70% to 75% seen once. The specimen sequenced was lung tumor tissue. The origin of this receptor is a man aged 60-69 years with non-small cell lung cancer. The gene calls are TRBV29-1 and TRBJ2-7; no clear D. CDR3 DNA: TGCAGCGATGAAGATCGGCCCAGATACGAGCAGTACTTC. It is translated as CSDEDRPRYEQYF.